The rows below give T cell receptor beta chains drawn from one sample of a study of sequential checkpoint blockade in melanoma. Assay used: immunoSEQ multiplex PCR; TCRdb lists only in-frame clones, some missing. The profile shows 25,000 to 30,000 clones, more than 80% of them singletons. The material was CD8+ T cells sorted from blood (inferred from file names), obtained from a patient given nivolumab and ipilimumab in sequence. The receptors here all came from a human donor with melanoma. The CDR3 runs from the conserved cysteine through the conserved F or W. A D gene is named only where the DNA matches it firmly. Some rows mark clone size as missing; the rest say once, few, many or name a class of expanded clone.

>TRBV11-2|-|-|TRBJ1-1
CASSFPGAARTEAFF
TGTGCCAGCAGCTTTCCAGGGGCCGCCCGGACTGAAGCTTTCTTT
>TRBV7-2|-|TRBD2|TRBJ2-7
CASSPSGGTYEQYF
TGTGCCAGCAGCCCCAGCGGGGGGACCTACGAGCAGTACTTC
>TRBV27|-|-|TRBJ1-2
CASSLGPASWGYTF
TGTGCCAGCAGTTTAGGGCCAGCCTCTTGGGGCTACACCTTC
>TRBV5-6|-|TRBD1|TRBJ2-7
CASSFFPGQGWEQYF
TGTGCCAGCAGCTTTTTCCCGGGACAGGGTTGGGAGCAGTACTTC
>TRBV28|-|-|TRBJ1-1
CASTLPMNTEAFF
TGTGCCAGCACCCTACCGATGAACACTGAAGCTTTCTTT
>TRBV4-3|-|-|TRBJ1-1
CASSQDLQGITEAFF
TGCGCCAGCAGCCAAGATTTGCAGGGTATCACTGAAGCTTTCTTT
>TRBV4-3|few|-|TRBJ1-2
CASSHQTGDYGYTF
TGCGCCAGCAGCCACCAGACAGGCGACTATGGCTACACCTTC
>TRBV5-1|-|-|TRBJ2-1
CASSPTRTEGNEQFF
TGCGCCAGCAGTCCCACCCGTACCGAGGGCAATGAGCAGTTCTTC
>TRBV6-5|few|TRBD1|TRBJ2-1
CASSYSGQGNNEQFF
TGTGCCAGCAGTTACTCGGGACAGGGAAACAATGAGCAGTTCTTC
>TRBV9|-|TRBD1|TRBJ1-2
CASTGAGQGSGYTF
TGTGCCAGCACCGGTGCGGGACAGGGAAGCGGCTACACCTTC
>TRBV5-4|-|-|TRBJ2-7
CASSLGTSSYEQYF
TGTGCCAGCAGCTTGGGGACATCCTCCTACGAGCAGTACTTC
>TRBV4-3|-|-|TRBJ1-2
CASSQAVDTYYGYTF
TGCGCCAGCAGCCAAGCTGTGGACACCTATTATGGCTACACCTTC
>TRBV7-9|-|TRBD1|TRBJ1-5
CASSSGGSNQPQHF
TGTGCCAGCAGCTCAGGGGGGTCTAATCAGCCCCAGCATTTT
>TRBV15|-|-|TRBJ1-1
CATSERTAQSSMNTEAFF
TGTGCCACCAGCGAAAGGACAGCCCAAAGTTCTATGAACACTGAAGCTTTCTTT
>TRBV7-9|-|-|TRBJ2-7
CASSPLSYEQYF
TGTGCCAGCAGCCCTCTATCGTACGAGCAGTACTTC
>TRBV9|-|-|TRBJ1-4
CASSVKDSNEKLFF
TGTGCCAGCAGCGTAAAGGACTCTAATGAAAAACTGTTTTTT
>TRBV4-3|-|TRBD1|TRBJ2-7
CASSQGRQGAYEQYF
TGCGCCAGCAGCCAAGGGCGACAGGGCGCTTACGAGCAGTACTTC
>TRBV6-5|-|TRBD1|TRBJ1-1
CASSYSLGGKEAFF
TGTGCCAGCAGTTACTCGTTAGGGGGCAAGGAAGCTTTCTTT
>TRBV9|once|-|TRBJ1-2
CASAEASREANYGYTF
TGTGCTTCTGCGGAGGCTTCGCGAGAGGCTAACTATGGCTACACCTTC
>TRBV5-1|-|TRBD2|TRBJ2-7
CASSLGLALTYEQYF
TGCGCCAGCAGCTTGGGACTAGCGTTAACCTACGAGCAGTACTTC
>TRBV19|few|TRBD1|TRBJ1-1
CASSHGTGAEAFF
TGTGCCAGTAGCCACGGGACAGGAGCTGAAGCTTTCTTT
>TRBV27|once|TRBD2|TRBJ2-1
CASSQGTSGESYNEQFF
TGTGCCAGCAGTCAGGGGACTAGCGGGGAATCCTACAATGAGCAGTTCTTC
>TRBV7-6|-|TRBD1|TRBJ2-7
CASSLGRGYHEQYF
TGTGCCAGCAGCTTAGGCAGGGGGTATCACGAGCAGTACTTC
>TRBV5-5|-|TRBD2|TRBJ2-1
CASSPGTSGTSSYNEQFF
TGTGCCAGCAGCCCAGGGACTAGCGGGACTTCGTCCTACAATGAGCAGTTCTTC
>TRBV7-9|-|TRBD2|TRBJ2-1
CASSLGHVGREQFF
TGTGCCAGCAGCTTAGGTCACGTCGGGAGGGAGCAGTTCTTC
>TRBV7-9|-|TRBD2|TRBJ2-7
CASSSTTSGGHYEQYF
TGTGCCAGCAGCTCTACCACTAGCGGGGGGCACTACGAGCAGTACTTC
>TRBV19|-|-|TRBJ1-6
CASSIGSFLNSPLHF
TGTGCCAGTAGTATCGGGAGTTTTCTTAATTCACCCCTCCACTTT
>TRBV11-2|-|-|TRBJ1-3
CASREQGNTIYF
TGTGCCAGCAGGGAACAGGGAAACACCATATATTTT